The next 24 T cell receptor beta chains were all read from a single sample in a study of blood T cell repertoires in COVID-19. This table comes from immunoSEQ multiplex PCR, and its TCRdb copy is limited to in-frame clones, with some not included. This table has over 45,000 clones, about nine tenths appearing once. Material: peripheral blood. The receptors originated from a man aged 45-60 years with active COVID-19.

This clone was counted only a few times. The chain couples TRBV7-9 to TRBJ2-7, with a weak D call TRBD1 (7 bases). CDR1 and CDR2 from the germline V gene are SEHNR and FQNEAQ (reference sequence). CDR3 length: 12 amino acids. The ends were cut back, 4 bases at V and 6 bases at J, with 10 bases in the middle. This CDR3 is CASSSQGGEQYF. DNA of the CDR3: TGTGCCAGCAGCTCGCAGGGGGGCGAGCAGTACTTC.

This clone was recorded only once. V is TRBV19 and J is TRBJ1-2; the D is unclear. The germline CDR1 and CDR2 sequences are LNHDA and SQIVND (reference sequence). The CDR3 contains 12 residues. V dropped 7 bases and J dropped 3 bases, with 9 bases sitting between them. The CDR3 region is CASTGGYYGYTF. The CDR3, as DNA: TGTGCCAGTACCGGCGGGTACTATGGCTACACCTTC.

This sequence joins TRBV5-6 and TRBJ2-7, with a possible D match to TRBD2 (6 bases). Looked up from germline, CDR1 is SGHDT and CDR2 is YYEEEE. The V and J ends lost 4 bases and 5 bases respectively, with 10 bases between them. The CDR3 covers 12 residues. The CDR3 sequence: CASSRTSNEQYF. The CDR3 DNA follows: TGTGCCAGCAGCCGCACTAGCAACGAGCAGTACTTC. Full variable domain (rest looked up from reference TRBV5-6 and TRBJ2-7): DAGVTQSPTHLIKTRGQQVTLRCSPKSGHDTVSWYQQALGQGPQFIFQYYEEEERQRGNFPDRFSGHQFPNYSSELNVNALLLGDSALYLCASSRTSNEQYFGPGTRLTVT.

This chain links TRBV19 with TRBJ2-3; weak D call: TRBD2 (5 bases). V dropped 3 bases and J dropped 1 base, with 8 bases sitting between them. CDR3 length: 14 amino acids. Looked up from germline, CDR1 is LNHDA and CDR2 is SQIVND (reference sequence). Written as DNA, the CDR3 is TGTGCCAGTAGTATCAACGGGGGCACAGATACGCAGTATTTT. It is translated as CASSINGGTDTQYF.

This chain connects TRBV10-3 to TRBJ1-1; possible D gene TRBD1, 5 bases. The germline gives CDR1 ENHRY, CDR2 SYGVKD. V lost 2 bases to trimming and J lost 4 bases, with 14 bases between them. The CDR3 is 15 amino acids. The CDR3 is CAISERRGVGTEAFF. CDR3 nucleotides: TGTGCCATCAGTGAGAGAAGGGGCGTGGGCACTGAAGCTTTCTTT.

The chain couples TRBV13 to TRBJ2-1; a possible D gene is TRBD1 (6 bases). The CDR3 consists of 15 residues. The V end lost 5 bases, the J end lost 7 bases, and 18 bases lay between the germline ends. Per the germline V gene, CDR1 is PRHDT and CDR2 is FYEKMQ (reference sequence). The CDR3 loop reads CASSPFGTPKNEQFF. In nucleotides, the CDR3 is TGTGCCAGCAGCCCATTCGGGACACCTAAAAATGAGCAGTTCTTC.

This clone appeared a few times. V and J are TRBV6-6 and TRBJ1-3, with D possibly matching TRBD1 (5 bases). The CDR3 totals 14 residues. Germline-derived CDR1 and CDR2 are MNHNY and SVGAGI (reference sequence). V was pared by 2 bases and J by 3 bases, with 8 bases between. The CDR3 nucleotides read TGTGCCAGCAGTTACCGGGGGAGTGGAAACACCATATATTTT. Protein product: CASSYRGSGNTIYF.

About this clone: This CDR3 is also generated by other DNA sequences in the sample. The V call is TRBV11-2, the J call TRBJ1-6, with 11 bases lining up with TRBD1. The V gene end was trimmed by 4 bases and the J gene end by 11 bases; junction bases not matched to a gene: 1. CDR1 is SGHAT, CDR2 FQNNGV, per germline. The CDR3 is 13 residues long. In DNA, the CDR3 is TGTGCCAGCAGCTCGGGACAGGGGGCACCCCTCCACTTT. Translated: CASSSGQGAPLHF.

The chain employs TRBV6-1 and TRBJ1-2, with 8 bases that match TRBD1. Germline lookup yields CDR1 MNHNS and CDR2 SASEGT. V dropped 2 bases and J dropped 3; count of bases not matched to a gene: 14. The CDR3 is 18 residues long. CDR3 in amino acids: CASSERMYTGGSYYGYTF. The CDR3 bases are TGTGCCAGCAGTGAAAGGATGTATACAGGGGGAAGTTACTATGGCTACACCTTC.

The CDR3 bases are TGTGCCAGCTCCCCATTCGCGGGTCCCAACTCCTACGAGCAGTACTTC. This translates into CASSPFAGPNSYEQYF. V is TRBV18 and J is TRBJ2-7; D is possibly TRBD2 (5 bases). CDR1 and CDR2 (germline): KGHSH, LQKENI. The length of the CDR3 is 16 residues. The V end was cut by 6 bases, the J end by 0 bases, with 18 bases between.

V and J are TRBV11-2 and TRBJ2-3, with TRBD2 matching 9 bases. Germline values: CDR1 SGHAT, CDR2 FQNNGV. V gave up 3 bases and J gave up 3 bases; unmatched junction bases: 16. The CDR3 is 19 amino acids. Written as DNA, the CDR3 is TGTGCCAGCAGCTTCCTCCTGGAGTGGCGGGAGGGCCAGACAGATACGCAGTATTTT. Its protein product is CASSFLLEWREGQTDTQYF.

The chain recombines TRBV20-1 with TRBJ1-2, with 7 bases aligning to TRBD1. Germline V gives CDR1 DFQATT, CDR2 SNEGSKA (reference sequence). This CDR3 region has 11 residues. The junction had 6 bases not matched to a gene; V was cut back by 6 bases and J by 8 bases. The CDR3 sequence is CSALYRGGYTF. CDR3 in DNA: TGCAGTGCGTTATACAGGGGCGGCTACACCTTC.

The gene calls are TRBV27 and TRBJ2-5; 9 nucleotides line up with TRBD1. There are 13 residues in the CDR3. Germline loops: CDR1 MNHEY, CDR2 SMNVEV (reference sequence). J lost 7 bases, V lost 6 bases, and 6 bases had no gene match. CDR3 DNA sequence: TGTGCCAGCAGCTGGGACAGGGAGGGGACCCAGTACTTC. Translated: CASSWDREGTQYF.

The CDR3 bases are TGTGCCATCAGCCGACAGGCGCTCAACACCGGGGAGCTGTTTTTT. This gives the protein CAISRQALNTGELFF. V and J are TRBV10-3 and TRBJ2-2; a weak D match, TRBD1 (6 bases). Germline loops: CDR1 ENHRY, CDR2 SYGVKD. V lost 6 bases to trimming and J lost 2 bases, with 13 bases between them. CDR3 size: 15 residues.

V gene TRBV5-6 combines with J gene TRBJ2-1; 11 nucleotides agree with TRBD2. V was clipped by 6 bases and J by 6 bases; unmatched bases: 5. The CDR3 contains 14 residues. Looked up from germline, CDR1 is SGHDT and CDR2 is YYEEEE. Here the CDR3 DNA reads TGTGCCAGCACGCCGGGACTAGCGGTCAATGAGCAGTTCTTC. Amino acid sequence: CASTPGLAVNEQFF.

As to this clone: The junction differs from germline at one of its ends, possibly a read error. V usage is TRBV15 and J usage is TRBJ2-5, with TRBD2 matching over 9 bases. This CDR3 is 12 amino acids long. Germline lookup yields CDR1 LNHNV and CDR2 YYDKDF (reference sequence). The CDR3, as DNA: TGTGCCACCAGCAGAGGACTAGCGGACTTGAACTTC. Encoded protein: CATSRGLADLNF. The full variable domain, its missing parts supplied by reference TRBV15 and TRBJ2-5, is DAMVIQNPRYQVTQFGKPVTLSCSQTLNHNVMYWYQQKSSQAPKLLFHYYDKDFNNEADTPDNFQSRRPNTSFCFLDIRSPGLGDTAMYLCATSRGLADLNFGPGTRLLVL.

The gene calls are TRBV27 and TRBJ2-3, with D possibly TRBD2 on 5 matching bases. With 7 bases removed from V and 6 bases from J, the gap between germline ends came to 14 bases. The CDR3 is 13 amino acids. Germline V lookup: CDR1 MNHEY, CDR2 SMNVEV (reference sequence). The CDR3 DNA reads TGTGCCAGCACGATTCCGGGAATGGATACGCAGTATTTT. Translating gives CASTIPGMDTQYF.

V gene TRBV19 combines with J gene TRBJ2-3; TRBD1 might be the D (5 bases). This CDR3 contains 12 residues. V was clipped by 7 bases and J by 3 bases, with 8 bases between them. The germline V gene has CDR1 LNHDA and CDR2 SQIVND (reference sequence). CDR3 in DNA: TGTGCCAGTATGGCAGGGACAGATACGCAGTATTTT. Its translation: CASMAGTDTQYF.

V and J are TRBV11-2 and TRBJ2-5; 8 nucleotides agree with TRBD2. J lost 4 bases, V lost 1 base, and 5 bases had no gene match. Germline lookup yields CDR1 SGHAT and CDR2 FQNNGV. This CDR3 comprises 15 residues. The chain's CDR3 is CASSLAGGPRETQYF. Here the CDR3 DNA reads TGTGCCAGCAGCTTAGCGGGAGGGCCTCGAGAGACCCAGTACTTC.

The chain links TRBV5-1 to TRBJ1-1; no firm D call. Germline CDR1 SGHRS, CDR2 YFSETQ. The CDR3 loop spans 13 amino acids. The V end was cut by 4 bases, the J end by 1 base, with 8 bases between. CDR3 nucleotides: TGCGCCAGCAGCAGACAATGGAACACTGAAGCTTTCTTT. It yields the protein CASSRQWNTEAFF.

The J gene is TRBJ1-1, the V gene TRBV2; tentative D call: TRBD1 (5 bases). The V and J ends lost 6 bases and 1 base respectively, with 9 bases between them. The length of the CDR3 is 13 residues. In germline, CDR1 is SNHLY, CDR2 FYNNEI. This chain's CDR3 is CASSKQENTEAFF. CDR3 nucleotide sequence: TGTGCCAGCAGCAAACAGGAGAACACTGAAGCTTTCTTT.

The J gene is TRBJ1-5, the V gene TRBV6-5; 9 bases fit TRBD1. From germline, CDR1 is MNHEY and CDR2 SVGAGI. J lost 5 bases, V lost 5 bases, and 1 base had no gene match. The CDR3 runs 13 residues. The CDR3 here is CASSRDRDQPQHF. CDR3 sequence (DNA): TGTGCCAGCAGTCGGGACAGGGATCAGCCCCAGCATTTT.

The genes are TRBV9 and TRBJ2-7, with TRBD1 as a possible D gene (6 bases). Per germline, CDR1 SGDLS and CDR2 YYNGEE. The CDR3 spans 14 residues. Trimming shortened V by 0 bases and J by 0 bases, and 7 bases separated the two germline ends. The CDR3 sequence is CASSVAGHSYEQYF. CDR3 DNA: TGTGCCAGCAGCGTAGCGGGACACTCCTACGAGCAGTACTTC. The complete variable domain, with remaining parts taken from reference TRBV9 and TRBJ2-7, reads DSGVTQTPKHLITATGQRVTLRCSPRSGDLSVYWYQQSLDQGLQFLIQYYNGEERAKGNILERFSAQQFPDLHSELNLSSLELGDSALYFCASSVAGHSYEQYFGPGTRLTVT.

The chain combines TRBV21-1 with TRBJ2-1; the table's TRBD2 call for D was not verified on the DNA. TRBV21-1 is assigned pseudogene status. The CDR3 is 18 residues long. CDR3 in amino acids: CASSMGESAKRGRNEQFF. The CDR3, as DNA: TGTGCCAGCAGCATGGGGGAATCTGCTAAGCGGGGGAGAAATGAGCAGTTCTTC.